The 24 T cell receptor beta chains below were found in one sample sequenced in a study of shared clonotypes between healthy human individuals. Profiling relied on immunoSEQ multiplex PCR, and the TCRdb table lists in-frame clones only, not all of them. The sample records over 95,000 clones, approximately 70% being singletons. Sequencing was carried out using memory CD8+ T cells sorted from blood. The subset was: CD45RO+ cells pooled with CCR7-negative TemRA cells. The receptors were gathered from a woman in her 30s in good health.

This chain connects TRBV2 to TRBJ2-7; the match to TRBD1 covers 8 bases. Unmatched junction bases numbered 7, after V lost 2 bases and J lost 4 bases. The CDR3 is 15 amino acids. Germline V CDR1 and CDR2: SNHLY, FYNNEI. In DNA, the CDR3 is TGTGCCAGCAGTGAACAGGGGGCCAGCTCTTACGAGCAGTACTTC. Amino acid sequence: CASSEQGASSYEQYF.

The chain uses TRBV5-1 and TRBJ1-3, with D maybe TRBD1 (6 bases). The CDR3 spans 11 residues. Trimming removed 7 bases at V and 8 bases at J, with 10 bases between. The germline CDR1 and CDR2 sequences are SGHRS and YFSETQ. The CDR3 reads CASDTGHTIYF. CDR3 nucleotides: TGCGCCAGCGATACAGGGCACACCATATATTTT. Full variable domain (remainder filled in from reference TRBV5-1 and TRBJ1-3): KAGVTQTPRYLIKTRGQQVTLSCSPISGHRSVSWYQQTPGQGLQFLFEYFSETQRNKGNFPGRFSGRQFSNSRSEMNVSTLELGDSALYLCASDTGHTIYFGEGSWLTVV.

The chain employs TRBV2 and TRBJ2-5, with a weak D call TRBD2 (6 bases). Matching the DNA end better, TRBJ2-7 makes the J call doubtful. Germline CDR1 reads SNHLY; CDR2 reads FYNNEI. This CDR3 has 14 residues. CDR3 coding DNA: TGTGCCAGCAGTGAGTCTAGCGTAAATTACGAGCAGTACTTC. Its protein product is CASSESSVNYEQYF.

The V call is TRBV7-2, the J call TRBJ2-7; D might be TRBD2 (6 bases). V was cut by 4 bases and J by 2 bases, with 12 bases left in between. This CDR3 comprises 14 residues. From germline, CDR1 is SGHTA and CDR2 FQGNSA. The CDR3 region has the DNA TGTGCCAGCAGCTCTGGAGGGAATCCCTACGAGCAGTACTTC. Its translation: CASSSGGNPYEQYF.

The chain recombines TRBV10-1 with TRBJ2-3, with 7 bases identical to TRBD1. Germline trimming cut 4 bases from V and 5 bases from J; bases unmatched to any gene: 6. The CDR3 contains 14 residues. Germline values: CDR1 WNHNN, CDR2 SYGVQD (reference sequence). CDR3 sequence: CASSADRVGDTQYF. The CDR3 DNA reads TGCGCCAGCAGTGCAGACAGGGTGGGAGATACGCAGTATTTT.

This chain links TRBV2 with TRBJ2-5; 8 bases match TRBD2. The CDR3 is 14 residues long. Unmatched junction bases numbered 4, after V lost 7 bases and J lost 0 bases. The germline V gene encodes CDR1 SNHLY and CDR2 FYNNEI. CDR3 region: CASKERGYQETQYF. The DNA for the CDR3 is TGTGCCAGCAAGGAGCGGGGGTACCAAGAGACCCAGTACTTC.

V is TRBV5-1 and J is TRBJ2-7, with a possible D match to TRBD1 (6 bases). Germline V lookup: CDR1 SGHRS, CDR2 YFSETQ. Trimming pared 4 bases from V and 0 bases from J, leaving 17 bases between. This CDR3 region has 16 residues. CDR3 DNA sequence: TGCGCCAGCAGCCCCCAGATAGGGACATCCTCCTACGAGCAGTACTTC. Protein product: CASSPQIGTSSYEQYF.

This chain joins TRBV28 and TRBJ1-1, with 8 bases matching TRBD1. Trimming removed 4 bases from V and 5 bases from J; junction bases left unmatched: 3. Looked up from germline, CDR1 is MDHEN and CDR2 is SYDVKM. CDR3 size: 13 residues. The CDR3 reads CASSWTGQTEAFF. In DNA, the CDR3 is TGTGCCAGCAGTTGGACAGGGCAAACTGAAGCTTTCTTT.

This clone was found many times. CDR3 DNA: TGTGCCAGCAGTGAAGGCCCAGGGGGCGCTGGGGCCAACGTCCTGACTTTC. Its translation: CASSEGPGGAGANVLTF. This rearrangement joins TRBV6-1 to TRBJ2-6, with 8 bases lining up with TRBD1. This CDR3 is built from 17 residues. Losses at the gene ends were 1 base for V and 2 bases for J; bases not matched to a gene: 4. CDR1 is MNHNS and CDR2 is SASEGT in the germline V gene.

The CDR3 here is CASSLGRSYEQYF. CDR3 nucleotide sequence: TGTGCCAGCAGCTTAGGAAGGAGCTACGAGCAGTACTTC. This chain uses TRBV13 with TRBJ2-7; unclear D gene. The CDR3 spans 13 residues. Trimming left V 0 bases short and J 3 bases short, with 6 bases between. CDR1 and CDR2 (germline): PRHDT, FYEKMQ (reference sequence).

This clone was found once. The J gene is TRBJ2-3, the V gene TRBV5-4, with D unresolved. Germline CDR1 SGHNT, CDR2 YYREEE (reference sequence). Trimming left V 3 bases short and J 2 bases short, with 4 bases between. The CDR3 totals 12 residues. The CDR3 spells CASSSFTDTQYF. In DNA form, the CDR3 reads TGTGCCAGCAGCTCCTTCACAGATACGCAGTATTTT.

The chain's CDR3 is CASRYGTGRDQPQHF. The CDR3 nucleotides are TGTGCCAGCAGGTACGGGACAGGGAGGGATCAGCCCCAGCATTTT. V and J are TRBV28 and TRBJ1-5; 9 bases fit TRBD1. The CDR3 sequence is 15 residues long. With 6 bases clipped from V and 5 bases from J, the junction kept 8 bases outside the gene matches. Germline V gene sequence: CDR1 MDHEN, CDR2 SYDVKM.

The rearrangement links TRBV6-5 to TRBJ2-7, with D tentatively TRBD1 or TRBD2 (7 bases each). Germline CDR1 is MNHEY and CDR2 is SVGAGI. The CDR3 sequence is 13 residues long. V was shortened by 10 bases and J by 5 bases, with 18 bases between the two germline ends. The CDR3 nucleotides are TGTGCCATCCGTTCCCCAGGGGGGGACGAGCAGTACTTC. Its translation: CAIRSPGGDEQYF.

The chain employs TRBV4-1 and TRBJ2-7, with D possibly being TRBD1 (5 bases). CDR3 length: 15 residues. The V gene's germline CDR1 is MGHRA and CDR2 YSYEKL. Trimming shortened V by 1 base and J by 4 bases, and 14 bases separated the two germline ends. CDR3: CASSQGPQVRYEQYF. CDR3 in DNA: TGCGCCAGCAGCCAAGGACCACAGGTACGGTACGAGCAGTACTTC.

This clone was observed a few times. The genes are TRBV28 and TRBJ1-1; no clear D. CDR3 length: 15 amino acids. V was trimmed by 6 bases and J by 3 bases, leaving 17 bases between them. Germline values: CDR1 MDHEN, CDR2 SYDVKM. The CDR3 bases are TGTGCCAGCAGCCGAGTCGGGCAGGTACACACTGAAGCTTTCTTT. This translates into CASSRVGQVHTEAFF.

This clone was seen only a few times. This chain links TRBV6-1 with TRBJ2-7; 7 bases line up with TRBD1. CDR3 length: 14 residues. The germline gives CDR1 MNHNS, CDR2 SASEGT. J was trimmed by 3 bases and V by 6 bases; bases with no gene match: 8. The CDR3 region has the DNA TGTGCCAGCAGGGACAGGACGAACAACTACGAGCAGTACTTC. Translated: CASRDRTNNYEQYF.

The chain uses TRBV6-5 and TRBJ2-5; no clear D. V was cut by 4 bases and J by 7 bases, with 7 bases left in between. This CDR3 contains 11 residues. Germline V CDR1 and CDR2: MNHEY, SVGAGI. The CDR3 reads CASSFFGTQYF. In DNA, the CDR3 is TGTGCCAGCAGTTTCTTCGGGACCCAGTACTTC.

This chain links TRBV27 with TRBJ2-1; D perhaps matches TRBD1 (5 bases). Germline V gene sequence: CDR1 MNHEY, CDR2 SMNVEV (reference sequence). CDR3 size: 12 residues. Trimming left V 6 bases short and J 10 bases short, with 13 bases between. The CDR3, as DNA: TGTGCCAGCAGCCCAGGGATTGGGGAGCAGTTCTTC. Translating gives CASSPGIGEQFF.

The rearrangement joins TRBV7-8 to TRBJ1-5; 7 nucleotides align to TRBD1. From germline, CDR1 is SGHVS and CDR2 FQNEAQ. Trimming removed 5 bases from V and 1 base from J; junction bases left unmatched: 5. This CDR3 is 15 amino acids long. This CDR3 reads CASSRQGGSNQPQHF. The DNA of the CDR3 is TGTGCCAGCAGCCGACAGGGTGGAAGCAATCAGCCCCAGCATTTT.

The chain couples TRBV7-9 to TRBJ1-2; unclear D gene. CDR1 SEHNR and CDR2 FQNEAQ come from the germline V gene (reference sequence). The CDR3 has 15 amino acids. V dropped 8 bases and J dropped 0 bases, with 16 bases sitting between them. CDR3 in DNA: TGTGCCAGCGGGCCCGGCGGAAGCCCTAACTATGGCTACACCTTC. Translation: CASGPGGSPNYGYTF. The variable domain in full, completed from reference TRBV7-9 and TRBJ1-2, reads DTGVSQNPRHKITKRGQNVTFRCDPISEHNRLYWYRQTLGQGPEFLTYFQNEAQLEKSRLLSDRFSAERPKGSFSTLEIQRTEQGDSAMYLCASGPGGSPNYGYTFGSGTRLTVV.

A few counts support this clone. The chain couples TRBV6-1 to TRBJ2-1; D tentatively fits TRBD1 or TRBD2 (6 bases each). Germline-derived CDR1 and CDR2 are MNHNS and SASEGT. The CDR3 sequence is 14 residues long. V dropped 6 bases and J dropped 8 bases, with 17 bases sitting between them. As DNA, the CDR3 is TGTGCCAGCAGCCCCCGGGGGCTGGGGGATGAGCAGTTCTTC. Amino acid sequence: CASSPRGLGDEQFF.

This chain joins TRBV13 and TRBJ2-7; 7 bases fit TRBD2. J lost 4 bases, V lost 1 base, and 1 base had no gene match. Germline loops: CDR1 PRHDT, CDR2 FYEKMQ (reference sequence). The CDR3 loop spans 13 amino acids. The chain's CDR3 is CASSLAGGYEQYF. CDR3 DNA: TGTGCCAGCAGCTTAGCGGGAGGTTACGAGCAGTACTTC.

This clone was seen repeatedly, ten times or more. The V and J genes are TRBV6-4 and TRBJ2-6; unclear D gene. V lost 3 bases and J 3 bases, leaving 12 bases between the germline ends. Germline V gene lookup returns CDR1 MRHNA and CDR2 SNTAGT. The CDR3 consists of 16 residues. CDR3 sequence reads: CASSESHGRGANVLTF. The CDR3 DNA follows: TGTGCCAGCAGTGAGTCACATGGTCGTGGGGCCAACGTCCTGACTTTC.

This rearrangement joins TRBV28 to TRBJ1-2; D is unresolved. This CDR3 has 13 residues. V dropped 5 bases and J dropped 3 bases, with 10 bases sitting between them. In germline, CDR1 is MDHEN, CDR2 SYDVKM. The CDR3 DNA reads TGTGCCAGCAGTCCCACAGCGTACTATGGCTACACCTTC. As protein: CASSPTAYYGYTF.